Below, 24 T cell receptor beta chains from the same sample are listed, as sequenced in a study of blood T cell repertoires in COVID-19. Profiled with immunoSEQ multiplex PCR; TCRdb holds only in-frame clones, not every one. The top ten clones hold 1% to 1.5% of a sample with 300,000 or so clones, around nine tenths of them seen once. Sample: peripheral blood. The receptors were sampled from a man aged 65-85 years with acute or convalescent COVID-19.

The chain uses TRBV30 and TRBJ2-1; 7 nucleotides match TRBD1. V lost 0 bases and J lost 8; bases outside the gene matches: 4. CDR1 GTSNPN and CDR2 SVGIG come from the germline V gene (reference sequence). The CDR3 is made up of 13 amino acids. CDR3 bases: TGTGCCTGGAGTGTAGACAGGGTCCATGAGCAGTTCTTC. Protein: CAWSVDRVHEQFF.

The DNA for the CDR3 is TGTGCCAGCAGCTTAATTTTAGCGGGAGGGGGACAAGAGACCCAGTACTTC. It yields the protein CASSLILAGGGQETQYF. The chain is built from TRBV11-2 and TRBJ2-5, with 11 nucleotides matching TRBD2. J lost 2 bases, V lost 2 bases, and 7 bases had no gene match. This CDR3 contains 17 residues. Germline assignment: CDR1 SGHAT and CDR2 FQNNGV.

The chain joins TRBV4-1 to TRBJ2-3, with TRBD2 matching over 9 bases. The germline gives CDR1 MGHRA, CDR2 YSYEKL. V was clipped by 0 bases and J by 6 bases; unmatched bases: 1. There are 14 residues in the CDR3. The CDR3 DNA reads TGCGCCAGCAGCCAAGAAACTAGCGGGGATACGCAGTATTTT. It yields the protein CASSQETSGDTQYF.

In this sample, this clone turned up once. The CDR3 region has the DNA TGTGCCAGCAGCTATTCGACAGGGAGCACAGATACGCAGTATTTT. Its protein is CASSYSTGSTDTQYF. V is TRBV7-9 and J is TRBJ2-3; 7 nucleotides match TRBD1. The CDR3 has 15 amino acids. Germline lookup yields CDR1 SEHNR and CDR2 FQNEAQ (reference sequence). Germline trimming cut 4 bases from V and 0 bases from J; bases unmatched to any gene: 4.

This clone was picked up one time. This chain links TRBV30 with TRBJ1-4, with TRBD1 as a possible D gene (5 bases). This CDR3 comprises 14 residues. V lost 6 bases, J lost 7 bases, and 18 bases lay in between. The germline V gene has CDR1 GTSNPN and CDR2 SVGIG (reference sequence). The CDR3 sequence is CACPTGPEGEKLFF. CDR3 sequence (DNA): TGTGCCTGCCCTACAGGTCCCGAAGGTGAAAAACTGTTTTTT.

This chain joins TRBV6-2 or TRBV6-3 and TRBJ2-1; possibly TRBD2 for D (6 bases). V shed 2 bases and J shed 12 bases, with 20 bases lying between them. The CDR3 length is 15 residues. Germline CDR1 and CDR2: MNHEY and SVGEGT. The DNA of the CDR3 is TGTGCCAGCAGTTACAAGGGTCCCCTCCACGGGGGGCAGTTCTTC. Residues: CASSYKGPLHGGQFF.

The chain employs TRBV6-5 and TRBJ1-5; perhaps TRBD1 as D (6 bases). Germline assignment: CDR1 MNHEY and CDR2 SVGAGI. The CDR3 has 15 residues. V was pared by 5 bases and J by 0 bases, with 11 bases between. CDR3 sequence (DNA): TGTGCCAGCAGTCTACAGGGCTATAGCAATCAGCCCCAGCATTTT. Translated, it gives CASSLQGYSNQPQHF.

The J gene is TRBJ2-4, the V gene TRBV30; the D is unclear. CDR1 is GTSNPN, CDR2 SVGIG, per germline (reference sequence). The CDR3 is 14 amino acids. V was cut by 1 base and J by 0 bases, with 7 bases left in between. CDR3 sequence: CAWSESVAKNIQYF. The CDR3 DNA sequence: TGTGCCTGGAGTGAAAGCGTAGCCAAAAACATTCAGTACTTC.

This chain joins TRBV11-2 and TRBJ2-7; TRBD1 matches 8 bases. Germline V gene data show CDR1 as SGHAT and CDR2 as FQNNGV. V was pared by 1 base and J by 6 bases, with 5 bases of the junction left unmatched. CDR3 length: 14 residues. The CDR3 region is CASSLVGQGFEQYF. The CDR3, as DNA: TGTGCCAGCAGCTTAGTAGGACAGGGTTTCGAGCAGTACTTC.

The chain's CDR3 is CASSFGDYGYTF. In nucleotides, the CDR3 is TGTGCCAGTAGTTTCGGGGACTATGGCTACACCTTC. This chain links TRBV19 with TRBJ1-2; D not certain. Germline lookup yields CDR1 LNHDA and CDR2 SQIVND (reference sequence). V was shortened by 5 bases and J by 3 bases, with 7 bases between the two germline ends. This CDR3 spans 12 amino acids.

The rearrangement uses TRBV15 and TRBJ2-1, with D perhaps TRBD1 (6 bases). Trimming cost V 4 bases and J 4 bases, with 14 bases left between them. This CDR3 contains 15 residues. The germline CDR1 and CDR2 sequences are LNHNV and YYDKDF (reference sequence). In DNA form, the CDR3 reads TGTGCCACCAGCACCCCACAGGGTCGGTACAATGAGCAGTTCTTC. Translating it yields CATSTPQGRYNEQFF. The variable domain in full, completed from reference TRBV15 and TRBJ2-1, reads DAMVIQNPRYQVTQFGKPVTLSCSQTLNHNVMYWYQQKSSQAPKLLFHYYDKDFNNEADTPDNFQSRRPNTSFCFLDIRSPGLGDTAMYLCATSTPQGRYNEQFFGPGTRLTVL.

The V gene is TRBV28, the J gene TRBJ1-2; 7 positions agree with TRBD1. Germline assignment: CDR1 MDHEN and CDR2 SYDVKM. The V segment lost 5 bases and the J segment 6 bases; nucleotides outside the gene matches: 6. The CDR3 contains 13 residues. The CDR3 is CASSQGQSNGYTF. CDR3 sequence (DNA): TGTGCCAGCAGTCAGGGACAGTCGAATGGCTACACCTTC.

V is TRBV11-1 and J is TRBJ1-3; D not resolved. Trimming removed 5 bases from V and 3 bases from J, with 5 bases in between. The CDR3 spans 12 residues. Germline V CDR1 and CDR2: SGHAT, FQDESV (reference sequence). CDR3 residues: CASSPGGNTIYF. The CDR3 nucleotides read TGTGCCAGCAGCCCCGGTGGAAACACCATATATTTT. The full variable domain, rest sourced from reference TRBV11-1 and TRBJ1-3, is EAEVAQSPRYKITEKSQAVAFWCDPISGHATLYWYRQILGQGPELLVQFQDESVVDDSQLPKDRFSAERLKGVDSTLKIQPAELGDSAMYLCASSPGGNTIYFGEGSWLTVV.

This clone came up a few times. The chain combines TRBV5-8 with TRBJ1-4; no definite D call. Trimming took 4 bases from V and 3 from J, leaving 13 bases between them. CDR1 SGHTS and CDR2 YDEGEE come from the germline V gene. This CDR3 has 15 amino acids. The CDR3 DNA follows: TGTGCCAGCAGCCCGAGGGCAGGACCTAATGAAAAACTGTTTTTT. Protein: CASSPRAGPNEKLFF.

CDR3 in DNA: TGTGCCTGGAGTGTAATCGTCAGGGTCAGGTTAGAATGCTTAGTCAATCAGCCCCAGCATTTT. This sequence encodes CAWSVIVRVRLECLVNQPQHF. The rearrangement joins TRBV30 to TRBJ1-5; weak D call: TRBD1 (5 bases). Germline V gene sequence: CDR1 GTSNPN, CDR2 SVGIG (reference sequence). Trimming removed 0 bases from V and 3 bases from J, with 30 bases in between. This CDR3 region has 21 residues.

V and J are TRBV5-4 and TRBJ1-6; 10 bases match TRBD1. Germline values: CDR1 SGHNT, CDR2 YYREEE (reference sequence). V lost 5 bases, J lost 6 bases, and 2 bases stayed unmatched. The CDR3 is 14 amino acids. CDR3 nucleotides: TGTGCCAGCAGGAGGGACAGGGGTAATTCACCCCTCCACTTT. It codes for CASRRDRGNSPLHF.

The V gene is TRBV7-2, the J gene TRBJ2-7, with 9 bases lining up with TRBD1. V was clipped by 4 bases and J by 5 bases; unmatched bases: 3. The CDR3 has 13 residues. Germline values: CDR1 SGHTA, CDR2 FQGNSA. This chain's CDR3 is CASSSWTGDEQYF. The CDR3 coding sequence is TGTGCCAGCAGCTCGTGGACAGGGGACGAGCAGTACTTC.

This clone was observed a single time. The V call is TRBV28, the J call TRBJ1-4; the D gene is possibly TRBD1 (5 bases). The CDR3 loop spans 15 amino acids. Germline V gene lookup returns CDR1 MDHEN and CDR2 SYDVKM. With 4 bases removed from V and 7 bases from J, the gap between germline ends came to 16 bases. CDR3 coding DNA: TGTGCCAGCAGTTCCTGGGGCAGGGTTGGTGAAAAACTGTTTTTT. Translating gives CASSSWGRVGEKLFF.

This clone has just a few counts. The rearrangement links TRBV28 to TRBJ2-7; D gene unclear. Deletions cut 8 bases from V and 10 bases from J, with 18 bases between. The CDR3 is 12 residues long. Germline V gene data show CDR1 as MDHEN and CDR2 as SYDVKM. This CDR3 reads CASSRETLPQYF. The CDR3 nucleotides are TGTGCCAGCTCCCGCGAAACGTTGCCTCAGTACTTC.

The chain joins TRBV6-2 or TRBV6-3 to TRBJ1-1, with 8 nucleotides matching TRBD1. The germline gives CDR1 MNHEY, CDR2 SVGEGT. The CDR3 is 16 residues long. Trimming cost V 4 bases and J 1 base; bases outside gene matches: 8. This CDR3 is CASSSFLDRGNTEAFF. The DNA of the CDR3 is TGTGCCAGCAGTTCGTTTCTCGACAGGGGGAACACTGAAGCTTTCTTT.

J is TRBJ2-6 and V is TRBV6-1; D is unclear. Germline V gene sequence: CDR1 MNHNS, CDR2 SASEGT. V lost 4 bases to trimming and J lost 0 bases, with 10 bases between them. The CDR3 contains 16 residues. The CDR3 DNA reads TGTGCCAGCAGTGGTTGGAGTGCCTCTGGGGCCAACGTCCTGACTTTC. Translating gives CASSGWSASGANVLTF.

This chain joins TRBV7-2 and TRBJ2-7; TRBD1 aligns across 8 bases. The germline CDR1 and CDR2 sequences are SGHTA and FQGNSA. The CDR3 totals 14 residues. With V trimmed by 0 bases and J by 6 bases, 4 bases remained unmatched. CDR3 region: CASSLADDRGEQYF. As DNA, the CDR3 is TGTGCCAGCAGCTTAGCGGATGACAGGGGCGAGCAGTACTTC.

This rearrangement joins TRBV4-1 to TRBJ2-5; D gene unclear. Germline V gene sequence: CDR1 MGHRA, CDR2 YSYEKL. V was clipped by 1 base and J by 1 base, with 7 bases between them. CDR3 length: 14 amino acids. The CDR3 spells CASSQVQIQETQYF. The DNA for the CDR3 is TGCGCCAGCAGCCAAGTCCAGATCCAAGAGACCCAGTACTTC.

This rearrangement joins TRBV18 to TRBJ2-1; 8 bases are a match to TRBD1. The CDR3 spans 16 residues. Germline CDR1 reads KGHSH; CDR2 reads LQKENI. V lost 0 bases to trimming and J lost 7 bases; unmatched junction nucleotides: 8. The CDR3 nucleotides read TGTGCCAGCTCACCACCACTGGCAGGGGGCGGGAATGAGCAGTTCTTC. The encoded protein is CASSPPLAGGGNEQFF.